One and the same sample provided the 8 T cell receptor beta chains below, sequenced in a study of blood T cells in healthy people across ages. Next came a second PCR, run for 7 to 11 cycles, which used a sample-barcoded 5' primer along with a J-beta primer mix. TCRdb used MiXCR to reprocess the 5' RACE reads, holding one entry per CDR3 protein. This table has about 1,400,000 distinct CDR3 sequences, roughly 60% appearing once. Sequencing input: blood. The origin of the receptors is a man younger than 35 in good health.

This clonotype occurred a few times. V usage is TRBV2 and J usage is TRBJ2-1, with D hard to call. The V end lost 7 bases, the J end lost 0 bases, and 13 bases lay between the germline ends. The CDR3 is 15 amino acids. In germline, CDR1 is SNHLY, CDR2 FYNNEI. The CDR3 nucleotides read TGTGCCAGCACACTACGGTCCAGCTCCTACAATGAGCAGTTCTTC. Translating it yields CASTLRSSSYNEQFF. Filled out from reference TRBV2 and TRBJ2-1, the complete variable domain reads EPEVTQTPSHQVTQMGQEVILRCVPISNHLYFYWYRQILGQKVEFLVSFYNNEISEKSEIFDDQFSVERPDGSNFTLKIRSTKLEDSAMYFCASTLRSSSYNEQFFGPGTRLTVL.

The chain couples TRBV20-1 to TRBJ2-3; TRBD1 or TRBD2 may be the D gene (6 bases each). The CDR3 runs to 14 residues. Looked up from germline, CDR1 is DFQATT and CDR2 is SNEGSKA (reference sequence). The V and J ends lost 4 bases and 3 bases respectively, with 14 bases between them. CDR3 sequence reads: CSAIWGAGTDTQYF. The CDR3 region has the DNA TGCAGTGCTATCTGGGGGGCCGGTACAGATACGCAGTATTTT.

This chain uses TRBV20-1 with TRBJ1-2; D possibly corresponds to TRBD1 (5 bases). The CDR3 loop spans 16 amino acids. Trimming took off 6 bases at V and 7 bases at J, with 27 bases between the two ends. From germline, CDR1 is DFQATT and CDR2 SNEGSKA (reference sequence). The CDR3 loop is CSAPNPKTPGRSGYTF. The CDR3 bases are TGCAGTGCCCCCAACCCCAAGACTCCAGGGAGGAGTGGCTACACCTTC.

This rearrangement joins TRBV29-1 to TRBJ2-7; TRBD2 matches 11 bases. The CDR3 loop spans 15 amino acids. Trimming cost V 3 bases and J 4 bases; bases outside gene matches: 8. Germline-derived CDR1 and CDR2 are SQVTM and ANQGSEA. The CDR3 is CSVDLTSGSEYEQYF. CDR3 nucleotides: TGCAGCGTTGATTTAACTAGCGGGAGTGAATACGAGCAGTACTTC.

The gene calls are TRBV12-3 or TRBV12-4 and TRBJ1-6; no clear D gene. The germline V and J ends were trimmed by 6 bases and 0 bases, with 9 bases remaining between them. This CDR3 is built from 15 residues. The CDR3 sequence is CASSSRDSYNSPLHF. DNA of the CDR3: TGTGCCAGCAGCAGTCGGGACTCCTATAATTCACCCCTCCACTTT.

V and J are TRBV6-5 and TRBJ2-1, with TRBD1 matching 7 bases. J lost 10 bases, V lost 5 bases, and 8 bases had no gene match. Germline-derived CDR1 and CDR2 are MNHEY and SVGAGI. The CDR3 sequence is 13 residues long. Here the CDR3 DNA reads TGTGCCAGCAGTAACCCCGGGACAGCCGAGCAGTTCTTC. This codes for CASSNPGTAEQFF.

The chain combines TRBV27 with TRBJ2-1; 8 nucleotides align to TRBD2. J lost 10 bases, V lost 2 bases, and 13 bases had no gene match. The CDR3 runs 16 residues. The germline CDR1 and CDR2 sequences are MNHEY and SMNVEV (reference sequence). Here the CDR3 reads CASSLGASGSSYEQFF. The CDR3 DNA reads TGTGCCAGCAGTTTAGGGGCTAGCGGGTCCTCCTACGAGCAGTTCTTC.

This chain connects TRBV5-1 to TRBJ2-7; 8 positions agree with TRBD2. The CDR3 runs to 16 residues. V was pared by 4 bases and J by 2 bases, with 11 bases of the junction left unmatched. Germline loops: CDR1 SGHRS, CDR2 YFSETQ. The CDR3 here is CASSPRTSQIPYEQYF. CDR3 coding DNA: TGCGCCAGCAGCCCAAGGACTAGCCAAATCCCCTACGAGCAGTACTTC.